This record concerns one T cell receptor (beta chain) sequence. This sample was included in a study of blood T cell repertoires in COVID-19. Study-level background: Some COVID-19 samples were acute and others convalescent; all came from the United States, Italy and Spain. Sample material is recorded as cDNA or gDNA derived from T cells, B-cell-depleted T cells, or PBMCs.

Per the authors' pipeline: By means of reference gene primer amplification, nucleated cell counts were estimated. Only in-frame clones appear in the TCRdb table, and some are missing; sequencing was by immunoSEQ multiplex PCR. For V, J and clone size, that table is used; D and trimming come from the DNA. The sample has 140,000 to 150,000 clones; 80% are singletons. The material sequenced was peripheral blood. This receptor was identified in a man aged 70 or older who had recovered from COVID-19.

The CDR3 region has the DNA TGTGCCAGCAGTGAAGGGTACGGGGGAACAGATGGCTACACCTTC. Translated: CASSEGYGGTDGYTF. This chain connects TRBV6-1 to TRBJ1-2; the D gene is possibly TRBD1 (5 bases). The CDR3 spans 15 residues. With 1 base removed from V and 6 bases from J, the gap between germline ends came to 15 bases. Per germline, CDR1 MNHNS and CDR2 SASEGT.